Listed here are 10 T cell receptor beta chains from one sample, sequenced in a study of human T cells and chemical hapten exposure. The time point was: patch test 2, 6 weeks after DPC sensitization. Treatment given: therapeutic diphenylcyclopropenone sensitization with weekly scalp DPC. TCRdb itself ran the RACE reads through MiXCR, one entry per CDR3 protein. The sample yields about 110,000 distinct CDR3 sequences, about a tenth seen once. Material: whole blood, obtained in connection with sensitization to the hapten diphenylcyclopropenone (DPC). These receptors all come from a woman aged 40 to 49 with alopecia areata. Some clones in this sample may be carry-over from other donors' samples.

This clonotype has a handful of counts. The chain joins TRBV7-9 to TRBJ2-1; 8 bases agree with TRBD2. J gave up 2 bases and V 4 bases, and 4 bases lay outside the gene matches. Per the germline V gene, CDR1 is SEHNR and CDR2 is FQNEAQ (reference sequence). The length of the CDR3 is 15 residues. The chain's CDR3 is CASSSWTSPYNEQFF. CDR3 DNA sequence: TGTGCCAGCAGCTCCTGGACTAGCCCCTACAATGAGCAGTTCTTC.

Ten or more counts support this clonotype. The chain recombines TRBV6-1 with TRBJ1-3, with 7 bases fitting TRBD1. Per germline, CDR1 MNHNS and CDR2 SASEGT. CDR3 length: 15 amino acids. The V and J ends lost 6 bases and 4 bases, in that order; junction bases with no gene match: 9. CDR3 region: CASRTSTGPGNTIYF. CDR3 nucleotide sequence: TGTGCCAGCAGAACTTCGACAGGGCCCGGAAACACCATATATTTT.

This clonotype was found a few times. The gene calls are TRBV6-6 and TRBJ1-1, with TRBD1 matching 7 bases. Per germline, CDR1 MNHNY and CDR2 SVGAGI (reference sequence). The CDR3 extends over 19 amino acids. V shed 5 bases and J 1 base; nucleotides not matched to a gene: 19. CDR3 in amino acids: CASSLGTVKTWGSNTEAFF. In DNA form, the CDR3 reads TGTGCCAGCAGTCTAGGGACAGTTAAGACGTGGGGTTCGAACACTGAAGCTTTCTTT.

This clonotype came up a few times. V is TRBV15 and J is TRBJ1-1; D is unresolved. V lost 1 base and J lost 11, with 17 bases in between. Germline CDR1 is LNHNV and CDR2 is YYDKDF (reference sequence). The CDR3 has 14 residues. Here the CDR3 DNA reads TGTGCCACCAGCAGAGGGACCTCAATCACGGTGGCTTTCTTT. Amino acids: CATSRGTSITVAFF.

This clonotype was picked up many times. The rearrangement links TRBV11-2 to TRBJ1-1; D remains ambiguous. Per germline, CDR1 SGHAT and CDR2 FQNNGV. This CDR3 comprises 15 residues. V was cut by 5 bases and J by 1 base, with 14 bases left in between. The CDR3 here is CASSLLARSNTEAFF. In DNA, the CDR3 is TGTGCCAGCAGCCTCCTCGCCCGATCGAACACTGAAGCTTTCTTT.

This clonotype was detected ten times or more. The rearrangement links TRBV18 to TRBJ2-6; D remains ambiguous. CDR3 length: 13 residues. Per the germline V gene, CDR1 is KGHSH and CDR2 is LQKENI. Trimming removed 6 bases at V and 3 bases at J, with 6 bases between. The CDR3 DNA reads as TGTGCCAGCTCCCCTGGTGGGGCCAACGTCCTGACTTTC. Amino acids: CASSPGGANVLTF.

This clonotype has more than one count but fewer than ten. The J gene is TRBJ2-1, the V gene TRBV7-9, with D perhaps assigned TRBD1 or TRBD2 (6 bases each). CDR1 is SEHNR and CDR2 is FQNEAQ in the germline V gene (reference sequence). The V end lost 6 bases, the J end lost 8 bases, and 14 bases lay between the germline ends. This CDR3 has 13 residues. CDR3 nucleotides: TGTGCCAGCAGACAGGGCGGGGCCGATGAGCAGTTCTTC. Encoded protein: CASRQGGADEQFF.

The V gene is TRBV3-1, the J gene TRBJ2-7; TRBD2 matches 7 bases. J gave up 2 bases and V 2 bases, and 6 bases lay outside the gene matches. The CDR3 consists of 15 residues. Germline V gives CDR1 LGHDT, CDR2 YNNKEL (reference sequence). The CDR3 DNA follows: TGTGCCAGCAGCCAATATCCTAGCGGCACCTACGAGCAGTACTTC. Its translation: CASSQYPSGTYEQYF.

Here the CDR3 reads CASSEIPPAGATSSYNSPLHF. DNA for the CDR3: TGTGCCAGCAGTGAAATCCCGCCGGCAGGGGCTACGAGCTCCTATAATTCACCCCTCCACTTT. The chain couples TRBV25-1 to TRBJ1-6, with a tentative D call TRBD1 (6 bases). With 2 bases removed from V and 0 bases from J, the gap between germline ends came to 23 bases. This CDR3 spans 21 amino acids. CDR1 and CDR2 from the germline V gene are MGHDK and SYGVNS. The full variable domain, its missing parts supplied by reference TRBV25-1 and TRBJ1-6, is EADIYQTPRYLVIGTGKKITLECSQTMGHDKMYWYQQDPGMELHLIHYSYGVNSTEKGDLSSESTVSRIRTEHFPLTLESARPSHTSQYLCASSEIPPAGATSSYNSPLHFGNGTRLTVT.

A few counts support this clonotype. V and J are TRBV3-1 and TRBJ1-4; D perhaps matches TRBD1 (5 bases). The germline V and J ends were trimmed by 2 bases and 4 bases, with 5 bases remaining between them. Germline V lookup: CDR1 LGHDT, CDR2 YNNKEL (reference sequence). This CDR3 comprises 13 residues. This CDR3 is CASSQQGNEKLFF. The CDR3 region has the DNA TGTGCCAGCAGCCAACAGGGTAATGAAAAACTGTTTTTT.